The T cell receptor (beta chain) under discussion was sequenced for a study of a mutant IDH1 vaccine in newly diagnosed glioma (dated by TCRdb to the early 2020s). In terms of the full investigation: Across visits V03 through V10, patients got a total of eight vaccinations, given in weeks 1, 3, 5, 7, 11, 15, 19 and 23. In the chemotherapy-containing groups, vaccination started alongside temozolomide cycles, whereas in patients who had radiotherapy alone it started 4-6 weeks after radiotherapy. Of the approximately 30 treated patients, approximately 62% were male and around 40% were female, and a mean age of around 40 years was recorded. Prior to enrollment, patients had been given standard therapy consisting of radiotherapy alone, temozolomide alone, or radiochemotherapy with temozolomide, with the combination given to most patients. Peripheral blood was collected at six visits: V03 (baseline), V05, V07, V10, V12 and V13. For exploratory analyses, longitudinal TCRB deep sequencing was carried out in around 24 treated patients wherever samples were available.

This clone was counted only a few times. The clone's antigen remains unknown. No much larger clonotype is one base removed from it; base qualities were not supplied. Receptor amplification or capture employed the immunoSEQ multiplex PCR assay. Rearranged TCR beta chain sequences were amplified using the hsTCRB Kit according to the manufacturer's protocol. An Illumina MiSeq was used to sequence the TCRB libraries. Per the source publication's procedure: The kit vendor's proprietary platform handled demultiplexing, trimming and gene mapping. TCRdb mirrors the immuneACCESS table, restricted to in-frame sequences. Some clones are absent from its copies; in checked studies, under half trace to an unresolved V gene, and the reason for the others is unknown. The V and J calls and clone size come from that table; D and trimming were worked out from the DNA. This sample has tens of thousands of clones in its table, and approximately 90% of those were observed once. The ten top clones hold about 5% of the sample.

What the time point label conveys for this sample: week 5, during vaccination. Each vaccine dose was 300 ug of a 20-mer mutant IDH1 peptide in Montanide, given subcutaneously with topical imiquimod. Newly diagnosed WHO grade 3 or 4 IDH1-mutant astrocytomas showing loss of nuclear ATRX were present in the donors. The samples were drawn from NOA16, a multicentre, single-arm, open-label phase I trial in Germany that tested a mutant IDH1 peptide vaccine in humans for the first time. The DNeasy Blood and Tissue Kit was used to extract genomic DNA from EDTA blood for TCRB sequencing. Findings and caveats that apply to the study as a whole: The authors noted that analyses of patient blood samples could not be reproduced because of sample limitations. Immune responses induced by the vaccine were seen in 90% to 95% of patients across multiple MHC alleles. Availability determined which PBMC samples were chosen for TCRB deep sequencing. Changes in the top peripheral T cell clonotypes picked up by TCRB sequencing did not appear to be linked to pseudoprogression.

Clipping removes 3 bases from V and 9 bases from J, with 8 as the unmatched junction base count. Its CDR3 holds 13 amino acids, cysteine through phenylalanine. The DNA shown is the 39-base CDR3, in frame from base 1. CDR1 and CDR2 are drawn from the germline V gene: SGHRS, YFSETQ. This chain joins TRBV5-1 to TRBJ1-1, with 7 bases matching TRBD1. The sequencing here drew on PBMCs, taken from a glioma patient whose treatment included an IDH1 peptide vaccine. The receptor was derived from a woman in her forties with glioma. CDR3 protein: CASSSSDREKAFF. DNA sequence: TGCGCCAGCAGCTCATCAGACAGGGAGAAAGCTTTCTTT.